This T cell receptor beta chain appears in the sequencing data of a study of T cells in Graves' hyperthyroidism and ophthalmopathy. Study-level information: Peripheral blood sampling occurred at initial diagnosis, before any treatment.

The hyperthyroidism was newly diagnosed and had lasted under 2 months; the patients were aged 18 to 65. Researchers took RNA transcripts and amplified the TCR beta CDR3 regions from them. TCR CDR3 underwent first-round RT-PCR with the HTBI primer set. TCRdb re-derived calls from the multiplex PCR reads in MiXCR, one entry per CDR3 protein. The repertoire holds 600,000 to 850,000 distinct CDR3 sequences, with around 19% as singletons. Input material: blood. The origin of this receptor is a woman between 50 and 59 years old with Graves' hyperthyroidism that later progressed to Graves' ophthalmopathy.

The CDR3 DNA follows: TGTGCCAGCAGTGACCTATTGGGTGAAAAACTGTTTTTT. Translated: CASSDLLGEKLFF. The chain joins TRBV6-1 to TRBJ1-4; no definite D call. With 3 bases removed from V and 7 bases from J, the gap between germline ends came to 9 bases. From germline, CDR1 is MNHNS and CDR2 SASEGT. This CDR3 contains 13 residues.